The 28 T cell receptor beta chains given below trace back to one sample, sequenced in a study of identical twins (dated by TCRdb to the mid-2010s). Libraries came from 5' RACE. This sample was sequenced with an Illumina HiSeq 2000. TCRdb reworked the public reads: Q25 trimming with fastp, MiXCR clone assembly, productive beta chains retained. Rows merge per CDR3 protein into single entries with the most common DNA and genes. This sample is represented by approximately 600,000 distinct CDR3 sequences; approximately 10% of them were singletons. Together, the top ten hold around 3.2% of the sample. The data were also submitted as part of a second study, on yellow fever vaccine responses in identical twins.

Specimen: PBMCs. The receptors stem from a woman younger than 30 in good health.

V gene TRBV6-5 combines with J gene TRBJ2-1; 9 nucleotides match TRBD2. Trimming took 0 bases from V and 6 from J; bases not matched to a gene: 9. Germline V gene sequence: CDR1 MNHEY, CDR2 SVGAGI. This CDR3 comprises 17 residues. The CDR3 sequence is CASSYSRGVAGVNEQFF. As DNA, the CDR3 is TGTGCCAGCAGTTACTCGAGAGGGGTAGCGGGAGTCAATGAGCAGTTCTTC.

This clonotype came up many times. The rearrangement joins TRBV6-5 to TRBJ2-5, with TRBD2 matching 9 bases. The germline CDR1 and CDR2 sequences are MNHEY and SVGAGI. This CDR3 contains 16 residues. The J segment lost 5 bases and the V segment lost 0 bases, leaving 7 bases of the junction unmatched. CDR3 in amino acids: CASSYSTLAGIETQYF. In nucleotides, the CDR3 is TGTGCCAGCAGTTACTCTACCCTAGCGGGAATCGAGACCCAGTACTTC.

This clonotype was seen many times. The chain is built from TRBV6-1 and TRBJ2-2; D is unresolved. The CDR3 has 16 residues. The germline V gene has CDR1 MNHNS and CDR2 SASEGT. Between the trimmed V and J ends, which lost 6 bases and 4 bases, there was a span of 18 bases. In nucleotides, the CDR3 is TGTGCCAGCAGCCCCCCCGACGGATTGACCACCGGGGAGCTGTTTTTT. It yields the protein CASSPPDGLTTGELFF.

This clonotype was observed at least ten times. The CDR3 DNA sequence: TGTGCCAGCAGCCCAACTCAACTCACCACAGATACGCAGTATTTT. It specifies CASSPTQLTTDTQYF. This chain joins TRBV11-2 and TRBJ2-3; D unclear. The CDR3 totals 15 residues. The germline V and J ends were trimmed by 5 bases and 2 bases, with 14 bases remaining between them. Germline loops: CDR1 SGHAT, CDR2 FQNNGV.

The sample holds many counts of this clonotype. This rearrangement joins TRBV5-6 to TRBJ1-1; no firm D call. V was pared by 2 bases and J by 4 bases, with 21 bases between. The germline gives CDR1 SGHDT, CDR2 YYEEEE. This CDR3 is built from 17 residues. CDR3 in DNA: TGTGCCAGCAGCTTTGACCGGGCCCTGCCTAGCGGCACTGAAGCTTTCTTT. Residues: CASSFDRALPSGTEAFF.

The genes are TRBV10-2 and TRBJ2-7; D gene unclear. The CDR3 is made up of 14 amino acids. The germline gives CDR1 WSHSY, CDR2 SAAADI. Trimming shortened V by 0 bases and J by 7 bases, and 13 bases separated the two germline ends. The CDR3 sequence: CASSESKVSGEQYF. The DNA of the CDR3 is TGCGCCAGCAGTGAGTCGAAGGTTTCTGGAGAGCAGTACTTC.

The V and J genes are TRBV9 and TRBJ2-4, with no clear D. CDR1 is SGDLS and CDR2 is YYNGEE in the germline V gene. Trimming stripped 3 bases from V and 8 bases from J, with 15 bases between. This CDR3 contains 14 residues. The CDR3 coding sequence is TGTGCCAGCAGCGCCGGACCCCGGGTTGACATTCAGTACTTC. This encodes CASSAGPRVDIQYF.

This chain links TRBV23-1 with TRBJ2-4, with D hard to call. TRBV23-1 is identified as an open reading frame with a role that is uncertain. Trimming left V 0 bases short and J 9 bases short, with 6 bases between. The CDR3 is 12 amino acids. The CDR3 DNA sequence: TGCGCCAGCAGTCAATCTGCAACCATTCAGTACTTC. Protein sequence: CASSQSATIQYF.

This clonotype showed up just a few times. The CDR3 spells CASSLAQNQETQYF. The CDR3 DNA reads as TGTGCCAGCAGCTTAGCCCAAAACCAAGAGACCCAGTACTTC. The chain couples TRBV7-8 to TRBJ2-5; D is undetermined. Germline CDR1 and CDR2: SGHVS and FQNEAQ. V was cut by 0 bases and J by 0 bases, with 5 bases left in between. The CDR3 is 14 residues long.

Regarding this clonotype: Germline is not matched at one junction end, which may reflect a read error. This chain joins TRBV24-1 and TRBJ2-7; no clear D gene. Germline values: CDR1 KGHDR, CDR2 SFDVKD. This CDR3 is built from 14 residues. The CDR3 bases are TGTGCCACCAGTGATTTAAACAGCCTCTACGCGCAGTACTTC. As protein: CATSDLNSLYAQYF.

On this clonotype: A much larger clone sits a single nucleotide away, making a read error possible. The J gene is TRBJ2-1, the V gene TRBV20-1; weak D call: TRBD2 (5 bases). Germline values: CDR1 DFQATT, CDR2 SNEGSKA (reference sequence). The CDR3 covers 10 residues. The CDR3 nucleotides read TGCAGCGGGTGGAGGAGTGAGCAGTTCTTC. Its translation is CSGWRSEQFF.

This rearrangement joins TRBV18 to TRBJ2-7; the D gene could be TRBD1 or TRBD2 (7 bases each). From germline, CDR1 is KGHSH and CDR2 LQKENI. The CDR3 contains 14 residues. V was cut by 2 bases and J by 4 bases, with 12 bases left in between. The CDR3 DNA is TGTGCCAGCTCACCAGGGACAGCGGGGTACGAGCAGTACTTC. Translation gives CASSPGTAGYEQYF.

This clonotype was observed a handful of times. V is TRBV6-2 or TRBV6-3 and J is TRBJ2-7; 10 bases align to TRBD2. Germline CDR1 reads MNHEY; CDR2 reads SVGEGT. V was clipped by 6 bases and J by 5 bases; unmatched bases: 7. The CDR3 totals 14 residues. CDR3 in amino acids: CASSLLAGDHEQYF. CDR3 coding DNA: TGTGCCAGCAGCCTCCTAGCGGGAGACCACGAGCAGTACTTC.

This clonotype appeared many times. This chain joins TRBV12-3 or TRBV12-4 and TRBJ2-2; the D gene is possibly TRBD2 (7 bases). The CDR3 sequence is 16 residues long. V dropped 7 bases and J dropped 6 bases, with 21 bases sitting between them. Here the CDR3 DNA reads TGTGCCAGCATCCTTGGGGGCGGGAGCAGGGCCGGGGAGCTGTTTTTT. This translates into CASILGGGSRAGELFF.

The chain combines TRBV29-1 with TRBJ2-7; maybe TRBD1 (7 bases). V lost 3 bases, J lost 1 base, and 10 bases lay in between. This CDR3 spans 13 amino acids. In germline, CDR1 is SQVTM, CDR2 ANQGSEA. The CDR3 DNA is TGCAGCGTTGAGGCGGGACAGTCCTACGAGCAGTACTTC. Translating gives CSVEAGQSYEQYF.

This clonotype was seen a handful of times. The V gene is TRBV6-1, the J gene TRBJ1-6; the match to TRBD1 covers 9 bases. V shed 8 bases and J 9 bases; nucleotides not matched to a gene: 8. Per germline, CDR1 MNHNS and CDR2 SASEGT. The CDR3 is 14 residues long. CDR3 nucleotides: TGTGCCAGCTCCGACAGGGGGGGGGCTTCACCCCTCCACTTT. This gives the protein CASSDRGGASPLHF.

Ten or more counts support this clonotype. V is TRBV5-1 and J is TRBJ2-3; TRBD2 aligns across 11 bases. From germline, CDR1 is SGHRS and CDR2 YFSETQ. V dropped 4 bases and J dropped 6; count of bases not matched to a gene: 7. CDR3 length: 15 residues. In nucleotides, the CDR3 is TGCGCCAGCAGCCATGGACTAGCGGGTGGTGATACGCAGTATTTT. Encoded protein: CASSHGLAGGDTQYF. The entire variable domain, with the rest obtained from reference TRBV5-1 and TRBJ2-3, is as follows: KAGVTQTPRYLIKTRGQQVTLSCSPISGHRSVSWYQQTPGQGLQFLFEYFSETQRNKGNFPGRFSGRQFSNSRSEMNVSTLELGDSALYLCASSHGLAGGDTQYFGPGTRLTVL.

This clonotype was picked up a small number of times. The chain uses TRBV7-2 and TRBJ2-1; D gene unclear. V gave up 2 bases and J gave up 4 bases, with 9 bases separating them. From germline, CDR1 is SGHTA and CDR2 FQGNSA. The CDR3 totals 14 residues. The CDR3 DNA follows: TGTGCCAGCAGCTTAACCGCAGCGTACAATGAGCAGTTCTTC. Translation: CASSLTAAYNEQFF.

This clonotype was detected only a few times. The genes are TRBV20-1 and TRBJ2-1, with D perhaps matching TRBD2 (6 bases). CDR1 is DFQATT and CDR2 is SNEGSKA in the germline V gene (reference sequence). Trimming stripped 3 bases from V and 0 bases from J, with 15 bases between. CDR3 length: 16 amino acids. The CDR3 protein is CSASNPGETSYNEQFF. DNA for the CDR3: TGCAGTGCTAGCAATCCGGGGGAAACCTCCTACAATGAGCAGTTCTTC.

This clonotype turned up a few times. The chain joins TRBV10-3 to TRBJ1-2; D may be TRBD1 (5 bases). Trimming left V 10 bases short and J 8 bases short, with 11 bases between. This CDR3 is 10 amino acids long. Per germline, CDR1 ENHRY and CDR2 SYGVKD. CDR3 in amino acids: CATQGDGYTF. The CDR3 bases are TGTGCCACCCAAGGGGACGGCTACACCTTC.

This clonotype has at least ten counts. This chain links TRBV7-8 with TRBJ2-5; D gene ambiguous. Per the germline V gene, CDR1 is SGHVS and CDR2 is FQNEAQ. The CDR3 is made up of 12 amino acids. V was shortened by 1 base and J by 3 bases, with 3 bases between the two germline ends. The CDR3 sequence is CASSLGEETQYF. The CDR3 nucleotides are TGTGCCAGCAGCTTAGGGGAAGAGACCCAGTACTTC.

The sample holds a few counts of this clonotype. CDR3 region: CASSLTGLLDEQYF. The CDR3 nucleotides read TGTGCCAGCAGTTTGACAGGTCTATTAGACGAGCAGTACTTC. The rearrangement uses TRBV28 and TRBJ2-7; a possible D gene is TRBD1 (6 bases). With 3 bases removed from V and 5 bases from J, the gap between germline ends came to 14 bases. Germline CDR1 and CDR2: MDHEN and SYDVKM. This CDR3 has 14 amino acids.

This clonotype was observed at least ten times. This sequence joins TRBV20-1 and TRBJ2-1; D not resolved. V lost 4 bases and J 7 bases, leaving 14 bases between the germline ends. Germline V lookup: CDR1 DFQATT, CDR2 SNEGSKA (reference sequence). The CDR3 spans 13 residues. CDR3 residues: CSATLLQRNEQFF. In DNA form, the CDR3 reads TGCAGTGCTACCCTTTTGCAGAGGAATGAGCAGTTCTTC.

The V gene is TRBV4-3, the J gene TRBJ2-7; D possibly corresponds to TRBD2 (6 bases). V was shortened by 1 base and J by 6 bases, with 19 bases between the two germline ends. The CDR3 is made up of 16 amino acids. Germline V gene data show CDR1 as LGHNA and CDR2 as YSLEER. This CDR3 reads CASSQVAAGSGGEQYF. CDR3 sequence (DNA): TGCGCCAGCAGCCAAGTGGCCGCGGGGTCCGGCGGCGAGCAGTACTTC.

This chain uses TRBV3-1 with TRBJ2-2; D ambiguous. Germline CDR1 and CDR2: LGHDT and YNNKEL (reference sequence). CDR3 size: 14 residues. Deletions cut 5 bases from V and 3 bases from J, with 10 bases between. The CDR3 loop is CASSGQADTGELFF. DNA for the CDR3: TGTGCCAGCAGCGGGCAGGCTGACACCGGGGAGCTGTTTTTT. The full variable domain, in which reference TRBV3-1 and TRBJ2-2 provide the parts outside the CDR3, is DTAVSQTPKYLVTQMGNDKSIKCEQNLGHDTMYWYKQDSKKFLKIMFSYNNKELIINETVPNRFSPKSPDKAHLNLHINSLELGDSAVYFCASSGQADTGELFFGEGSRLTVL.

CDR3 sequence: CASSLPGTGLNEQFF. DNA of the CDR3: TGTGCCAGCAGTTTACCTGGGACAGGGCTCAATGAGCAGTTCTTC. V gene TRBV27 combines with J gene TRBJ2-1, with TRBD1 identical over 9 bases. The CDR3 sequence is 15 residues long. CDR1 and CDR2 (germline): MNHEY, SMNVEV (reference sequence). After removal of 2 bases from V and 6 bases from J, the junction contained 5 bases not matched to a gene.

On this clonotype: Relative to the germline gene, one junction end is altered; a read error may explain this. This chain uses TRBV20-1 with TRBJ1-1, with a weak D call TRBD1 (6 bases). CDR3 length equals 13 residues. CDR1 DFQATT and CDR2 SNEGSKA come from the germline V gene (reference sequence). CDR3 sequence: CSASDGQGTEALF. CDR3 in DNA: TGCAGTGCTAGTGATGGTCAGGGGACTGAAGCTCTCTTT.

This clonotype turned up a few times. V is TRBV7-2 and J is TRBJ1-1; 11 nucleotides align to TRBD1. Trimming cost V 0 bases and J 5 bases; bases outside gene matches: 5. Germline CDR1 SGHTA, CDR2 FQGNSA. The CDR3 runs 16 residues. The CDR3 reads CASSLADRGQRTEAFF. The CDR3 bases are TGTGCCAGCAGCTTAGCGGACAGGGGGCAGAGGACTGAAGCTTTCTTT.